The present T cell receptor (beta chain) was sequenced within a study of PD-L1 blockade in urothelial cancer. Study background: Patients took up atezolizumab at some point between 2014 and 2015 at 1,200 mg intravenously every 3 weeks. Investigators checked blood 3 weeks (second dose) and 6 weeks after treatment start.

The CDR3 extends over 14 amino acids. V was shortened by 3 bases and J by 5 bases, with 14 bases between the two germline ends. Germline V CDR1 and CDR2: SGHRS, YFSETQ. Some clones are missing from TCRdb's copy, which holds only in-frame ones; the method was immunoSEQ multiplex PCR. The table lists about 30,000 clones, 87% of them singletons. All patients carried locally advanced or metastatic urothelial carcinoma. The chain uses TRBV5-1 and TRBJ1-1; weak D call: TRBD1 (6 bases). The material was PBMCs, obtained around atezolizumab (anti-PD-L1) treatment. This clonotype originated in a man between 50 and 59 years old with urothelial cancer. CDR3 DNA: TGCGCCAGCAGCTCCAGGGGAGGGTATACTGAAGCTTTCTTT. Protein product: CASSSRGGYTEAFF.